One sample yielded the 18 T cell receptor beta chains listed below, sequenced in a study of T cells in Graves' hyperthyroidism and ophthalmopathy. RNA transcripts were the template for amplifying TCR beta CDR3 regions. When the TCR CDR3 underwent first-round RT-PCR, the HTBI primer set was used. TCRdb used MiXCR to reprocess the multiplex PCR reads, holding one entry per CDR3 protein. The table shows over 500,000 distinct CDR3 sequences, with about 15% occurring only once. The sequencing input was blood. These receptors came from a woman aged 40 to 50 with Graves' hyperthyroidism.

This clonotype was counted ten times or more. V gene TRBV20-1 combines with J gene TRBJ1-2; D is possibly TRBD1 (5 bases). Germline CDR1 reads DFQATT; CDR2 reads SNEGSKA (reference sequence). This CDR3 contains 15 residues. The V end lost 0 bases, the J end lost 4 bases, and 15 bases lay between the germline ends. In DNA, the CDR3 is TGCAGTGCTAGAGATGGCCTCTCTCAGGGCTATGGCTACACCTTC. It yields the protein CSARDGLSQGYGYTF.

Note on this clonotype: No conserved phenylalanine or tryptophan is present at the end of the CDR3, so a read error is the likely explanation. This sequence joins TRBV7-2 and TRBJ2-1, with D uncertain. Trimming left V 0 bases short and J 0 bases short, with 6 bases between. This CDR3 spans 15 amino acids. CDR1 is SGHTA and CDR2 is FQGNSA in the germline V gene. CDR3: CASSLAGSSYNEQFL. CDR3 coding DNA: TGTGCCAGCAGCTTAGCGGGAAGCTCCTACAATGAGCAGTTCCTC.

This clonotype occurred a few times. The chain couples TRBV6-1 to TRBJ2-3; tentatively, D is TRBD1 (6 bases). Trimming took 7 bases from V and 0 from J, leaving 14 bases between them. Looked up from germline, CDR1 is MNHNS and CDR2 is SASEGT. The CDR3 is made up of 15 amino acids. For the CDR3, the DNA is TGTGCCAGCACCCCAGGGGCCAGGAGCACAGATACGCAGTATTTT. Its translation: CASTPGARSTDTQYF.

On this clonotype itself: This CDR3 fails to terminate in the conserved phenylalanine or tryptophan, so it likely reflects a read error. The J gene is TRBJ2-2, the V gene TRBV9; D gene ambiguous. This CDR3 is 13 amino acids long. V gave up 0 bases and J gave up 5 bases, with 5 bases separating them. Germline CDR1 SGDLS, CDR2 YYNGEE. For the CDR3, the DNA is TGTGCCAGCAGCGTAGGACGAACCGGGGAGCTGTTTTTG. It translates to CASSVGRTGELFL.

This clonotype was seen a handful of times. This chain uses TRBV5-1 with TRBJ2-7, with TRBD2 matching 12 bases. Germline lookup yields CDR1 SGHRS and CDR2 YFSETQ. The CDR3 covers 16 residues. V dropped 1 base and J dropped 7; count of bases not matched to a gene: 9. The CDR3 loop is CASSLSPSGRAYEQYF. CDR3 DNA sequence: TGCGCCAGCAGCTTGTCCCCTAGCGGGAGGGCATATGAGCAGTACTTC.

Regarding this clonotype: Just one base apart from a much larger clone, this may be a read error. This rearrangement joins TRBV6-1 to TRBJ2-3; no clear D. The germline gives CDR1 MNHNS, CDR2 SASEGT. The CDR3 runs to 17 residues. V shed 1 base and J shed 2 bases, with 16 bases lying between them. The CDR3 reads CASSEGEVELTTDTQYF. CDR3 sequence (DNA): TGTGCCAGCAGTGAAGGTGAAGTCGAACTAACCACAGATACGCAGTATTTT.

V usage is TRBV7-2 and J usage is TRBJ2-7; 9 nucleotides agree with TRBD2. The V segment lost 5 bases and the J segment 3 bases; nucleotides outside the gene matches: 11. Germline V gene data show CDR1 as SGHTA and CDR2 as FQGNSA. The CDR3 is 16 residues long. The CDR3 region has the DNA TGTGCCAGCAGCCCCGGGACTAGCAGGAGGGGCTACGAGCAGTACTTC. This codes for CASSPGTSRRGYEQYF.

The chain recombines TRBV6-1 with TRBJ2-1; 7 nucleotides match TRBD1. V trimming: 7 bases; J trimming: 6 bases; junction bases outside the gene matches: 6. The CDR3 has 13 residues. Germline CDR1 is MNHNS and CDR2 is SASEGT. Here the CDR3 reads CASTSTGINEQFF. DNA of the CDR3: TGTGCCAGCACCTCGACAGGGATCAATGAGCAGTTCTTC.

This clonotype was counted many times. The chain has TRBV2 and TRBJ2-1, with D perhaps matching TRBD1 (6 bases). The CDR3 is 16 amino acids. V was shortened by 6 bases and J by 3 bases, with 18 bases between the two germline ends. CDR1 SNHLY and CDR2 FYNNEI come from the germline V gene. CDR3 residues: CASRGVLQGLYNEQFF. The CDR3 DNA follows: TGTGCCAGCAGGGGCGTTTTGCAGGGGCTCTACAATGAGCAGTTCTTC.

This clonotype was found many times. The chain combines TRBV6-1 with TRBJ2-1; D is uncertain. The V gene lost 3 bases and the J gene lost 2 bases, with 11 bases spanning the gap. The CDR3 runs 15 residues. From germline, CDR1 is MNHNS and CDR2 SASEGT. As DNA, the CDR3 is TGTGCCAGCAGTGAGGCTGCCATTACCTACAATGAGCAGTTCTTC. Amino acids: CASSEAAITYNEQFF.

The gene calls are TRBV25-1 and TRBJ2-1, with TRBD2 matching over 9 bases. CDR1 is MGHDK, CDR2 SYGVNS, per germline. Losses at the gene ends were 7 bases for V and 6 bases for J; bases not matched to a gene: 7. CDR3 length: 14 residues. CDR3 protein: CASTPGLASNEQFF. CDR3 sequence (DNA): TGTGCCAGCACCCCGGGACTAGCTTCCAATGAGCAGTTCTTC.

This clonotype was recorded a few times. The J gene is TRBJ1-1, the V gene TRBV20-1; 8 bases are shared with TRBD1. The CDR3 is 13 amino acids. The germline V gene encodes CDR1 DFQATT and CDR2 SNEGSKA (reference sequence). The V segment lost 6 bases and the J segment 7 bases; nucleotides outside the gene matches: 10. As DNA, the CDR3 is TGCAGTGCCGAAAATCCGACAGGGGTTGAAGCTTTCTTT. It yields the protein CSAENPTGVEAFF.

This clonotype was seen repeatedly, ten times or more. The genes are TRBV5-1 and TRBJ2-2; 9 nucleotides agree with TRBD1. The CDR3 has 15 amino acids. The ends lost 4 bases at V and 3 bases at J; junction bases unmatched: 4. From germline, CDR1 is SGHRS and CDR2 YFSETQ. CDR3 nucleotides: TGCGCCAGCAGCGCCGGGACAGGGTACACCGGGGAGCTGTTTTTT. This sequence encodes CASSAGTGYTGELFF.

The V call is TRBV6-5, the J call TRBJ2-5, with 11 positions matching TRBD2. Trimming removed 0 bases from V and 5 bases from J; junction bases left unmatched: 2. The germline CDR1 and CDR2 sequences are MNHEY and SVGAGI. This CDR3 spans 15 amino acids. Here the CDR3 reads CASSYSLAGGETQYF. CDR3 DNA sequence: TGTGCCAGCAGTTACTCCCTAGCGGGAGGTGAGACCCAGTACTTC.

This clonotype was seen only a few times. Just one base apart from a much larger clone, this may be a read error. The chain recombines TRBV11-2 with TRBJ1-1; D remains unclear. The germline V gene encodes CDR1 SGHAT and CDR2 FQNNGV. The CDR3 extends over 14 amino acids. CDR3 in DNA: TGTGCCAGCAGCTTCACAGTTTTGAACGCTGAAGCTTTCTTT. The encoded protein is CASSFTVLNAEAFF.

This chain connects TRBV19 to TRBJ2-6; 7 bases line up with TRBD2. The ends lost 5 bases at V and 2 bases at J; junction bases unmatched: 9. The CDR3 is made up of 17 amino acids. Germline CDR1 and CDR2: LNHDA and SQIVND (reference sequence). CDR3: CASSPLGLVTGANVLTF. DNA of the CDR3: TGTGCCAGTAGTCCGCTCGGACTAGTAACTGGGGCCAACGTCCTGACTTTC.

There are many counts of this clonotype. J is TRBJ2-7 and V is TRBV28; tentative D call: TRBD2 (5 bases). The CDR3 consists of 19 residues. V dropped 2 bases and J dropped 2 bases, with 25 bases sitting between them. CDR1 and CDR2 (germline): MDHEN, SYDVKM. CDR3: CASSLSEVGKRDIAYEQYF. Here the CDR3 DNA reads TGTGCCAGCAGTTTAAGCGAAGTTGGAAAGAGGGATATCGCCTACGAGCAGTACTTC.

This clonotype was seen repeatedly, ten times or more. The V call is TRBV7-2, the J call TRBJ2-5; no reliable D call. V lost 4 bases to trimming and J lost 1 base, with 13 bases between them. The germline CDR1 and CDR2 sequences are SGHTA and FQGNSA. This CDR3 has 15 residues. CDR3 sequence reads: CASSSKARTQETQYF. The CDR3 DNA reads TGTGCCAGCAGCTCCAAAGCCCGGACCCAAGAGACCCAGTACTTC.